The T cell receptor beta chain under discussion was sequenced for a study of CXCR3-negative and CXCR3-positive naive CD8 T cells. Study conclusions and caveats: TRB CDR3s were more hydrophobic in CXCR3-positive than in CXCR3-negative naive cells.

Concerning this clonotype: Its target is unknown.

CDR1 is SQVTM and CDR2 is ANQGSEA in the germline V gene. The CDR3 is 14 amino acids. The TRB libraries of cDNA were built by UMI-labeled 5' RACE. Using the 5' RACE reads, TCRdb records one entry per CDR3 protein without DNA. This listing includes 130,000 to 150,000 distinct CDR3 sequences. The V call is TRBV29-1, the J call TRBJ1-1. The sequenced material came from naive CXCR3+ CD8+ T cells from blood. Subset defined: CD45RO-CCR7+CD27+CD95- naive CD8+ T cells expressing CXCR3 (TNR3+). This clonotype was obtained from a human donor in good health. Some clones in this sample may be carry-over from other donors' samples. This CDR3 reads CSVEDTERNTEAFF. Filled out from reference TRBV29-1 and TRBJ1-1, the complete variable domain reads SAVISQKPSRDICQRGTSLTIQCQVDSQVTMMFWYRQQPGQSLTLIATANQGSEATYESGFVIDKFPISRPNLTFSTLTVSNMSPEDSSIYLCSVEDTERNTEAFFGQGTRLTVV.